This is a list of T cell receptor beta chains from one sample in a study of OX40 agonist ivuxolimab in advanced cancers. Sequenced by immunoSEQ multiplex PCR; TCRdb stores in-frame clones only, minus some. In the table there are fewer than 80,000 clones, under 90% of which are singletons. The specimen comprised CD4+ or CD8+ T cells sorted from blood, sampled in a trial of the OX40 agonist ivuxolimab. Source of these receptors: an adult with an advanced solid tumor such as melanoma, head and neck, liver or kidney cancer. Each CDR3 is given with its conserved first and last residue.

v_gene: TRBV7-9
len: 14
j_gene: TRBJ2-7
CDR3aa: CASSLRDRGYEQYF

v_gene: TRBV27
len: 16
j_gene: TRBJ2-3
CDR3aa: CAASKSQAGGFYTQYF

v_gene: TRBV11-2
len: 17
j_gene: TRBJ1-3
CDR3aa: CASSARDRRNPGNTIYF

v_gene: TRBV30
len: 20
j_gene: TRBJ1-3
CDR3aa: CAWSPSPGHLGRISGNTIYF

v_gene: TRBV4-1
len: 13
j_gene: TRBJ2-7
CDR3aa: CASSPMLGREQYF

v_gene: TRBV4-1
len: 15
j_gene: TRBJ2-5
CDR3aa: CASSQNYRGGETQYF

v_gene: TRBV4-3
len: 15
j_gene: TRBJ1-5
CDR3aa: CASSRDSGGGQPQHF

v_gene: TRBV4-2
len: 15
j_gene: TRBJ1-1
CDR3aa: CASSEGQGTNTEAFF

v_gene: TRBV19
len: 14
j_gene: TRBJ2-2
CDR3aa: CASSIVGGTWELFF

v_gene: TRBV4-2
len: 14
j_gene: NA
CDR3aa: CASSQGLAGNEQYF

v_gene: TRBV4-3
len: 13
j_gene: TRBJ2-1
CDR3aa: CASSHLPWYEQFF

v_gene: TRBV13
len: 16
j_gene: TRBJ1-4
CDR3aa: CASSNGQAATNEKLFF

v_gene: TRBV6-5
len: 16
j_gene: TRBJ2-3
CDR3aa: CASSYLASGGTDTQYF

v_gene: TRBV7-9
len: 14
j_gene: TRBJ1-1
CDR3aa: CASSLEVISTEAFF

v_gene: TRBV28
len: 14
j_gene: TRBJ1-1
CDR3aa: CASITPSGGTEAFF

v_gene: TRBV12-5
len: 16
j_gene: TRBJ2-5
CDR3aa: CASGSSGTGGQETQYF